Listed here are 4 T cell receptor beta chains from one sample, sequenced in a study of chemoradiotherapy in HPV16-positive cancers. Profiled with immunoSEQ multiplex PCR; TCRdb holds only in-frame clones, not every one. The table records some 8,600 clones, over 70% of them present only once. The sample here was taken from a patient who underwent chemoradiotherapy. Receptors originate from a human donor with HPV-associated anogenital cancer.

This clone was detected once. This rearrangement joins TRBV7-3 to TRBJ2-1; D ambiguous. The V gene lost 8 bases and the J gene lost 6 bases, with 14 bases spanning the gap. The CDR3 totals 13 residues. Germline V gene lookup returns CDR1 SGHTA and CDR2 FQGTGA. The CDR3 region is CASGLGGFNEQFF. CDR3 DNA: TGTGCCAGCGGTCTGGGCGGATTCAATGAGCAGTTCTTC.

The V and J genes are TRBV11-2 and TRBJ2-4; TRBD1 agrees at 9 bases. The CDR3 sequence is 14 residues long. The V and J ends lost 4 bases and 7 bases, in that order; junction bases with no gene match: 5. The germline CDR1 and CDR2 sequences are SGHAT and FQNNGV. The CDR3 DNA follows: TGTGCCAGCAGCTCAACAGGGGGCGTGAACATTCAGTACTTC. It is translated as CASSSTGGVNIQYF.

The chain combines TRBV10-3 with TRBJ1-5, with TRBD1 as a possible D gene (6 bases). This CDR3 is built from 14 residues. Looked up from germline, CDR1 is ENHRY and CDR2 is SYGVKD. Trimming removed 2 bases at V and 7 bases at J, with 12 bases between. The CDR3 DNA sequence: TGTGCCATCAGTGAGACGGGGGGCCAACAGCCCCAGCATTTT. As protein: CAISETGGQQPQHF.

This clone was seen just once. The J gene is TRBJ2-3, the V gene TRBV7-2; D tentatively reads TRBD1 or TRBD2 (5 bases each). Germline CDR1 SGHTA, CDR2 FQGNSA. V lost 5 bases, J lost 9 bases, and 15 bases lay in between. This CDR3 spans 13 amino acids. The DNA of the CDR3 is TGTGCCAGCAGCCCTGGGACCCAGATAACGCAGTATTTT. As protein: CASSPGTQITQYF.